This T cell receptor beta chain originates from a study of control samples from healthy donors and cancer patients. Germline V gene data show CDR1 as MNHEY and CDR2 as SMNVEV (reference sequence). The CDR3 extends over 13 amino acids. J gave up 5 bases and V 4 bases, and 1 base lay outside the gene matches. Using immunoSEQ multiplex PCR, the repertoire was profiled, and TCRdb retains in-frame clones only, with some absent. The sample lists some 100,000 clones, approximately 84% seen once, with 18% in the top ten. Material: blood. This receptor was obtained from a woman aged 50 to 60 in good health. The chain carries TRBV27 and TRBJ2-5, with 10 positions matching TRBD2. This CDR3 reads CASSWGLAETQYF. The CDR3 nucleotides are TGTGCCAGCAGTTGGGGACTAGCGGAGACCCAGTACTTC.